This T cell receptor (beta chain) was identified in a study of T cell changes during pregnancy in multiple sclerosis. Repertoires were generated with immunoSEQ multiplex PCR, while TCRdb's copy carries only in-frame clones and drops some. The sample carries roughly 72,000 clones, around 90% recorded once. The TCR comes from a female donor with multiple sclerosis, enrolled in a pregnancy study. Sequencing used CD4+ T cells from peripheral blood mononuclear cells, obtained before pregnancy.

The DNA of the CDR3 is TGTGCCAGCAGACTAGCGGGGGCTAGCACAGATACGCAGTATTTT. Translating gives CASRLAGASTDTQYF. The chain recombines TRBV7-2 with TRBJ2-3; 11 bases are a match to TRBD2. CDR3 size: 15 residues. Per germline, CDR1 SGHTA and CDR2 FQGNSA. J lost 0 bases, V lost 6 bases, and 2 bases had no gene match.